These T cell receptor beta chains were read from a single sample in a study of T cells expressing NK-cell markers. TCRdb reanalyzed the 5' RACE reads and collapses them to one entry per CDR3 protein, without DNA. This repertoire includes about 460,000 distinct CDR3 sequences. Source material: blood T cells: a sorted CD56 or NKG2C T cell subset, CD4+ or CD8+ T cells, or bulk PBMC T cells (not recorded which). Receptors originate from a woman in her forties or fifties in good health. CDR3s include the opening cysteine and the closing phenylalanine or tryptophan.

j_gene | v_gene | CDR3aa
TRBJ2-6 | TRBV20-1 | CSAVGVRSGANVLTF
TRBJ2-7 | TRBV7-8 | CASTPSVYEQYF
TRBJ2-1 | TRBV11-2 | CASSSVVWNEQFF
TRBJ1-3 | TRBV6-6 | CASSYGTGSGNTIYF
TRBJ1-1 | TRBV20-1 | CSARGQGQMNTEAFF
TRBJ2-2 | TRBV24-1 | CATGVGINTGELFF
TRBJ2-1 | TRBV9 | CASSLGQGRHEQFF
TRBJ1-2 | TRBV5-1 | CASSEVGTGYTF
TRBJ2-2 | TRBV6-5 | CASSPGVGELFF
TRBJ2-7 | TRBV10-3 | CAISLTPSDEQYF
TRBJ2-1 | TRBV6-5 | CASSKTGGGNEQFF
TRBJ2-3 | TRBV20-1 | CSAQGGISQYF
TRBJ2-7 | TRBV20-1 | CSARAEGKSSYEQYF
TRBJ2-5 | TRBV29-1 | CSVVGGVGETQYF
TRBJ2-4 | TRBV28 | CASSPGAKNIQYF
TRBJ2-1 | TRBV6-4 | CATSRDSASNEQFF
TRBJ2-3 | TRBV7-9 | CASSYAGGTLGSTDTQYF
TRBJ2-3 | TRBV20-1 | CSASLGPRAQYF
TRBJ2-5 | TRBV11-1 | CASSPGQGKETQYF
TRBJ2-7 | TRBV29-1 | CSISMAPGANYEQYF
TRBJ1-1 | TRBV7-8 | CASSSTDRDTEAFF
TRBJ2-7 | TRBV6-5 | CASKVGGLAPTYEQYF
TRBJ2-3 | TRBV12-3/TRBV12-4 | CASSLLASVDTQYF
TRBJ1-1 | TRBV7-2 | CASSLIQGSNTEAFF
TRBJ1-2 | TRBV6-1 | CASSDPGQFGYTF
TRBJ2-7 | TRBV3-1 | CASSQGRAAYEQYF
TRBJ2-1 | TRBV20-1 | CSANGRLAGYNEQFF
TRBJ1-5 | TRBV12-3/TRBV12-4 | CASSSSGGLHSNQPQHF
TRBJ1-1 | TRBV9 | CASSVGLKAEAFF
TRBJ2-1 | TRBV29-1 | CSAERAVDYNEQFF
TRBJ2-1 | TRBV4-2 | CASSNTGSNEQFF
TRBJ2-7 | TRBV5-1 | CASSSGQSSIYEQYF
TRBJ2-1 | TRBV12-3/TRBV12-4 | CASSTGLAGVSEQFF
TRBJ1-1 | TRBV5-1 | CASSPAGTRHEAFF
TRBJ1-5 | TRBV18 | CASSPGKGQGIQPQHF
TRBJ1-4 | TRBV20-1 | CSCGPRNEKLFF
TRBJ1-2 | TRBV5-1 | CASSLGGKARYGYTF
TRBJ2-1 | TRBV29-1 | CSVEARGTDNEQFF
TRBJ1-1 | TRBV18 | CASSLSGFGWNTEAFF
TRBJ2-2 | TRBV28 | CASSSTGGGPSTGELFF
TRBJ1-4 | TRBV11-3 | CASSLDRAGTYEKLFF
TRBJ2-1 | TRBV6-5 | CASSSPGRREFF
TRBJ2-5 | TRBV5-1 | CASSLDLGATGETQYF
TRBJ2-1 | TRBV12-3/TRBV12-4 | CASSLGGRGVNEQFF
TRBJ2-4 | TRBV2 | CASSFEYEGKNIQYF
TRBJ2-4 | TRBV20-1 | CSAKSTSGRTAIQYF
TRBJ1-5 | TRBV12-3/TRBV12-4 | CASSLLKGMDQPQHF
TRBJ2-1 | TRBV5-1 | CASSAPAAGQGAPGYNEQFF
TRBJ1-1 | TRBV25-1 | CASSVGPGAEAFF
TRBJ2-1 | TRBV4-2 | CASSQDLRWVGGDNEQFF
TRBJ1-6 | TRBV25-1 | CATSSTYSGDNSPLHF
TRBJ2-3 | TRBV12-3/TRBV12-4 | CASREGAGRSSDTQYF
TRBJ1-2 | TRBV9 | CASSAEGMGHPYGYTF